One and the same sample provided the 13 T cell receptor beta chains below, sequenced in a study of blood T cell repertoires in COVID-19. Method: immunoSEQ multiplex PCR; TCRdb's copy keeps in-frame clones and lacks some. In the table there are more than 200,000 clones, almost 90% of which are singletons. The sequenced sample consisted of peripheral blood. The receptor set was obtained from a man aged 80 or over with acute or convalescent COVID-19.

This sequence joins TRBV4-3 and TRBJ1-2, with 9 nucleotides matching TRBD1. This CDR3 contains 15 residues. Per germline, CDR1 LGHNA and CDR2 YSLEER. The V segment lost 2 bases and the J segment 7 bases; nucleotides outside the gene matches: 8. CDR3 protein: CASSQSDRGYGGYTF. The CDR3 nucleotides read TGCGCCAGCAGCCAATCAGACAGGGGGTACGGTGGCTACACCTTC.

Here the CDR3 reads CASSFGLLDDTGELFF. The CDR3 DNA is TGTGCCAGCAGCTTTGGACTCCTCGATGACACCGGGGAGCTGTTTTTT. V and J are TRBV9 and TRBJ2-2; possible D gene TRBD2, 5 bases. Germline V gene sequence: CDR1 SGDLS, CDR2 YYNGEE. Trimming removed 4 bases from V and 3 bases from J, with 16 bases in between. This CDR3 is built from 16 residues.

The rearrangement joins TRBV6-2 or TRBV6-3 to TRBJ1-2; D unclear. The CDR3 is made up of 12 amino acids. Germline lookup yields CDR1 MNHEY and CDR2 SVGEGT. With 0 bases removed from V and 8 bases from J, the gap between germline ends came to 7 bases. The CDR3 DNA follows: TGTGCCAGCAGTTACTCGATGCTAGGCTACACCTTC. It specifies CASSYSMLGYTF.

The chain combines TRBV10-3 with TRBJ2-7, with 10 bases matching TRBD1. The CDR3 extends over 14 amino acids. With V trimmed by 4 bases and J by 5 bases, 5 bases remained unmatched. Per the germline V gene, CDR1 is ENHRY and CDR2 is SYGVKD. The CDR3 region is CAISALTGGDEQYF. CDR3 nucleotide sequence: TGTGCCATCAGTGCTCTGACAGGGGGCGACGAGCAGTACTTC.

The CDR3 region has the DNA TGTGCCACCCGAAGCGTCCCGACAGGGAACACTGAAGCTTTCTTT. Protein product: CATRSVPTGNTEAFF. The rearrangement links TRBV27 to TRBJ1-1; a weak D match, TRBD1 (6 bases). V lost 10 bases and J 1 base, leaving 19 bases between the germline ends. Germline CDR1 is MNHEY and CDR2 is SMNVEV (reference sequence). This CDR3 is 15 amino acids long.

The CDR3 loop is CASSSGTGLSYEQYF. In DNA form, the CDR3 reads TGTGCCAGCAGTTCCGGGACAGGGCTTTCCTACGAGCAGTACTTC. The V gene is TRBV28, the J gene TRBJ2-7; TRBD1 aligns across 9 bases. This CDR3 is built from 15 residues. Trimming at V came to 4 bases and at J to 1 base, leaving 5 bases not matched to a gene. In germline, CDR1 is MDHEN, CDR2 SYDVKM.

The CDR3 DNA sequence: TGTGCCAGCAGTGAGAGAACGGGGGTTGTTCAGCCCCAGCATTTT. Encoded protein: CASSERTGVVQPQHF. The genes are TRBV2 and TRBJ1-5, with D maybe TRBD1 (5 bases). This CDR3 is 15 amino acids long. V dropped 3 bases and J dropped 6 bases, with 15 bases sitting between them. Germline V gene data show CDR1 as SNHLY and CDR2 as FYNNEI.

V and J are TRBV29-1 and TRBJ2-7; TRBD2 matches at 7 bases. The CDR3 is 11 amino acids. Germline CDR1 is SQVTM and CDR2 is ANQGSEA. With 5 bases clipped from V and 4 bases from J, the junction kept 2 bases outside the gene matches. CDR3 DNA sequence: TGCAGCGTTTGGGGGGGATACGAGCAGTACTTC. Its protein is CSVWGGYEQYF.

This sequence joins TRBV4-1 and TRBJ2-3; 10 nucleotides match TRBD1. Germline CDR1 is MGHRA and CDR2 is YSYEKL. Trimming took 1 base from V and 2 from J; bases not matched to a gene: 3. CDR3 length: 16 amino acids. This CDR3 reads CASSQAGTGATDTQYF. The CDR3 region has the DNA TGCGCCAGCAGCCAAGCCGGGACAGGGGCCACAGATACGCAGTATTTT.

The chain couples TRBV18 to TRBJ1-1, with TRBD1 as a possible D gene (6 bases). This CDR3 contains 15 residues. CDR1 and CDR2 from the germline V gene are KGHSH and LQKENI. The V gene lost 3 bases and the J gene lost 2 bases, with 13 bases spanning the gap. For the CDR3, the DNA is TGTGCCAGCTCACCTCGGACAGTCTTTAACACTGAAGCTTTCTTT. Translation gives CASSPRTVFNTEAFF.

V gene TRBV10-2 combines with J gene TRBJ2-7, with 16 nucleotides matching TRBD2. V was clipped by 6 bases and J by 2 bases; unmatched bases: 7. In germline, CDR1 is WSHSY, CDR2 SAAADI. The CDR3 sequence is 17 residues long. For the CDR3, the DNA is TGCGCCAGCAGAGAGAGGGGACTAGCGGGGGGGGCCTACGAGCAGTACTTC. Its translation: CASRERGLAGGAYEQYF.

This rearrangement joins TRBV3-1 (or the pseudogene TRBV3-2) to TRBJ1-2, with D unresolved. This CDR3 spans 13 amino acids. The germline CDR1 and CDR2 sequences are LGHDT and YNNKEL (reference sequence). V lost 0 bases and J 7 bases, leaving 9 bases between the germline ends. The CDR3 sequence: CASSQETVRGYTF. CDR3 nucleotides: TGTGCCAGCAGCCAAGAAACAGTACGTGGCTACACCTTC.

V gene TRBV5-1 combines with J gene TRBJ1-1; D might be TRBD1 (6 bases). The germline CDR1 and CDR2 sequences are SGHRS and YFSETQ. This CDR3 contains 13 residues. Trimming cost V 3 bases and J 3 bases, with 9 bases left between them. CDR3 region: CASSYSGDTEAFF. CDR3 nucleotide sequence: TGCGCCAGCAGCTATTCAGGGGACACTGAAGCTTTCTTT.